The 22 T cell receptor beta chains below come from one sample, sequenced in a study of blood T cell repertoires in COVID-19. The repertoire was sequenced with immunoSEQ multiplex PCR; TCRdb's copy has only in-frame clones and lacks some. The sample has some 180,000 clones, nearly 90% seen once. Sequenced material: peripheral blood. The source of these receptors is a man in his fifties or sixties with active or convalescent COVID-19.

The V call is TRBV19, the J call TRBJ1-1, with D possibly matching TRBD1 (5 bases). Germline lookup yields CDR1 LNHDA and CDR2 SQIVND (reference sequence). Trimming shortened V by 5 bases and J by 3 bases, and 13 bases separated the two germline ends. The CDR3 contains 14 residues. CDR3 in DNA: TGTGCCAGTAGTGAAGGGTGGGGGGACACTGAAGCTTTCTTT. Amino acids: CASSEGWGDTEAFF.

This chain connects TRBV7-9 to TRBJ1-2; perhaps TRBD1 as D (5 bases). V was shortened by 5 bases and J by 6 bases, with 16 bases between the two germline ends. The germline V gene encodes CDR1 SEHNR and CDR2 FQNEAQ (reference sequence). The CDR3 consists of 14 residues. The CDR3, as DNA: TGTGCCAGCAGCCGATCAACAGGAGCCCATGGCTACACCTTC. Residues: CASSRSTGAHGYTF.

The CDR3: CASSYYPQGVYNEQFF. The CDR3 region has the DNA TGTGCCAGCAGTTACTACCCTCAGGGGGTCTACAATGAGCAGTTCTTC. The chain employs TRBV6-2 or TRBV6-3 and TRBJ2-1, with 7 bases identical to TRBD1. Per the germline V gene, CDR1 is MNHEY and CDR2 is SVGEGT. The CDR3 spans 16 residues. V gave up 1 base and J gave up 3 bases; unmatched junction bases: 6.

This clone occurred once. The chain recombines TRBV5-1 with TRBJ2-3, with 9 bases matching TRBD2. Germline CDR1 reads SGHRS; CDR2 reads YFSETQ. The CDR3 extends over 15 amino acids. Losses at the gene ends were 0 bases for V and 6 bases for J; bases not matched to a gene: 5. The CDR3 region is CASSLDSGGYDTQYF. The CDR3 DNA is TGCGCCAGCAGCTTGGATAGCGGGGGATATGATACGCAGTATTTT.

V and J are TRBV5-6 and TRBJ2-7; the D gene is possibly TRBD2 (6 bases). Trimming left V 0 bases short and J 5 bases short, with 12 bases between. There are 14 residues in the CDR3. The germline V gene has CDR1 SGHDT and CDR2 YYEEEE. CDR3 nucleotide sequence: TGTGCCAGCAGCTTGGTAGGAGGGCTAGACGAGCAGTACTTC. Its translation is CASSLVGGLDEQYF.

The chain has TRBV2 and TRBJ2-7; 7 nucleotides match TRBD1. The CDR3 sequence is 12 residues long. Trimming took 7 bases from V and 3 from J; bases not matched to a gene: 3. Germline V gene sequence: CDR1 SNHLY, CDR2 FYNNEI. CDR3 sequence reads: CASNNRGYEQYF. CDR3 sequence (DNA): TGTGCCAGCAATAACAGGGGCTACGAGCAGTACTTC. The full variable domain, rest sourced from reference TRBV2 and TRBJ2-7, is EPEVTQTPSHQVTQMGQEVILRCVPISNHLYFYWYRQILGQKVEFLVSFYNNEISEKSEIFDDQFSVERPDGSNFTLKIRSTKLEDSAMYFCASNNRGYEQYFGPGTRLTVT.

Points on this clone: The junction does not match germline at one end; this may be a read error. This sequence joins TRBV12-3 or TRBV12-4 and TRBJ2-1; a possible D gene is TRBD2 (5 bases). CDR3 length: 12 residues. CDR3 region: CASSFRELGEVF. The CDR3 nucleotides are TGTGCCAGCAGTTTCCGGGAATTAGGCGAGGTCTTC.

V usage is TRBV24-1 and J usage is TRBJ2-5; 11 nucleotides match TRBD2. This CDR3 region has 16 residues. Germline V gene data show CDR1 as KGHDR and CDR2 as SFDVKD. Trimming removed 5 bases from V and 3 bases from J; junction bases left unmatched: 7. CDR3: CATSGVGSGGEETQYF. The CDR3, as DNA: TGTGCCACCAGTGGAGTGGGTAGCGGGGGGGAAGAGACCCAGTACTTC.

The chain links TRBV7-3 to TRBJ1-2; D perhaps matches TRBD1 (6 bases). V was pared by 1 base and J by 6 bases, with 9 bases between. Germline values: CDR1 SGHTA, CDR2 FQGTGA. This CDR3 is built from 13 residues. The CDR3 loop is CASSLKAGDGYTF. CDR3 sequence (DNA): TGTGCCAGCAGCTTAAAGGCAGGGGATGGCTACACCTTC.

The V call is TRBV6-5, the J call TRBJ2-7, with 10 positions matching TRBD1. CDR3 length: 15 residues. Losses at the gene ends were 2 bases for V and 4 bases for J; bases not matched to a gene: 5. From germline, CDR1 is MNHEY and CDR2 SVGAGI. Here the CDR3 reads CASSYSWTGGYEQYF. The CDR3 DNA reads as TGTGCCAGCAGTTACAGTTGGACAGGGGGGTACGAGCAGTACTTC.

A single count supports this clone. V and J are TRBV7-3 and TRBJ2-1; D may be TRBD2 (5 bases). CDR1 SGHTA and CDR2 FQGTGA come from the germline V gene. The length of the CDR3 is 14 residues. Trimming removed 5 bases at V and 0 bases at J, with 8 bases between. CDR3 amino acids: CASSPGLSYNEQFF. Here the CDR3 DNA reads TGTGCCAGCAGCCCCGGACTCTCCTACAATGAGCAGTTCTTC.

The chain recombines TRBV27 with TRBJ2-2; 8 positions match TRBD1. CDR1 and CDR2 from the germline V gene are MNHEY and SMNVEV (reference sequence). The CDR3 spans 16 residues. V was pared by 7 bases and J by 0 bases, with 7 bases of the junction left unmatched. CDR3 coding DNA: TGTGCCAGCAAACCAACAGGGGGATCGAACACCGGGGAGCTGTTTTTT. Translated: CASKPTGGSNTGELFF.

To note about this clone: Other DNA variants within this sample encode the same CDR3. This sequence joins TRBV15 and TRBJ1-2; TRBD1 agrees at 10 bases. This CDR3 contains 15 residues. J lost 4 bases, V lost 3 bases, and 5 bases had no gene match. Germline-derived CDR1 and CDR2 are LNHNV and YYDKDF (reference sequence). Here the CDR3 DNA reads TGTGCCACCAGCAGGGGGGACAGGGGAGCCTATGGCTACACCTTC. Its translation is CATSRGDRGAYGYTF.

The J gene is TRBJ2-3, the V gene TRBV5-1; TRBD2 aligns across 12 bases. The CDR3 extends over 17 amino acids. CDR1 and CDR2 from the germline V gene are SGHRS and YFSETQ. The junction had 5 bases not matched to a gene; V was cut back by 0 bases and J by 3 bases. CDR3 residues: CASSLGPTSGGTDTQYF. As DNA, the CDR3 is TGCGCCAGCAGCTTGGGACCAACTAGCGGGGGGACAGATACGCAGTATTTT.

V is TRBV18 and J is TRBJ1-2, with D unclear. This CDR3 is built from 14 residues. Between the trimmed V and J ends, which lost 3 bases and 7 bases, there was a span of 15 bases. Germline values: CDR1 KGHSH, CDR2 LQKENI. The CDR3 DNA is TGTGCCAGCTCACCGCAGGAGGGAAGGAGTGGCTACACCTTC. It specifies CASSPQEGRSGYTF.

V gene TRBV10-1 combines with J gene TRBJ1-5, with 8 bases lining up with TRBD1. V trimming: 6 bases; J trimming: 4 bases; junction bases outside the gene matches: 5. Germline CDR1 is WNHNN and CDR2 is SYGVQD (reference sequence). CDR3 length: 14 amino acids. CDR3 bases: TGCGCCAGCAGCCTATGGACAGGGAATCAGCCCCAGCATTTT. Residues: CASSLWTGNQPQHF.

The chain employs TRBV5-6 and TRBJ2-7; 8 bases agree with TRBD1. Trimming removed 1 base from V and 5 bases from J; junction bases left unmatched: 5. This CDR3 is 14 amino acids long. CDR1 is SGHDT, CDR2 YYEEEE, per germline. The CDR3 DNA follows: TGTGCCAGCAGCTTGTTGGACAGGGTCAACGAGCAGTACTTC. Amino acid sequence: CASSLLDRVNEQYF.

The CDR3 spells CASSMLGQTYGYTF. The CDR3 nucleotides read TGTGCCAGTAGTATGTTGGGGCAGACCTATGGCTACACCTTC. The chain employs TRBV19 and TRBJ1-2, with D tentatively TRBD1 (5 bases). Germline V gene data show CDR1 as LNHDA and CDR2 as SQIVND (reference sequence). The CDR3 covers 14 residues. The V end was cut by 3 bases, the J end by 4 bases, with 12 bases between.

The rearrangement links TRBV7-2 to TRBJ1-6, with D tentatively TRBD1 (6 bases). The germline V gene encodes CDR1 SGHTA and CDR2 FQGNSA. Deletions cut 6 bases from V and 7 bases from J, with 16 bases between. CDR3 length: 15 amino acids. The CDR3 reads CASRSLGATNSPLHF. For the CDR3, the DNA is TGTGCCAGCAGATCTCTGGGGGCCACGAATTCACCCCTCCACTTT.

This rearrangement joins TRBV9 to TRBJ2-3; D is unclear. The germline CDR1 and CDR2 sequences are SGDLS and YYNGEE. Between the trimmed V and J ends, which lost 2 bases and 2 bases, there was a span of 12 bases. CDR3 length: 15 residues. The CDR3 protein is CASSVDSLHTDTQYF. CDR3 nucleotide sequence: TGTGCCAGCAGCGTCGACTCTCTGCACACAGATACGCAGTATTTT. Looking up the rest from reference TRBV9 and TRBJ2-3 gives the full variable domain: DSGVTQTPKHLITATGQRVTLRCSPRSGDLSVYWYQQSLDQGLQFLIQYYNGEERAKGNILERFSAQQFPDLHSELNLSSLELGDSALYFCASSVDSLHTDTQYFGPGTRLTVL.

The rearrangement uses TRBV5-1 and TRBJ2-1, with a weak D call TRBD2 (5 bases). CDR3 length equals 14 residues. V lost 4 bases and J lost 6, with 14 bases in between. CDR1 SGHRS and CDR2 YFSETQ come from the germline V gene. CDR3: CASSNTNEGNEQFF. Here the CDR3 DNA reads TGCGCCAGCAGCAATACTAATGAGGGCAATGAGCAGTTCTTC.

V and J are TRBV19 and TRBJ1-6, with TRBD1 matching 8 bases. J was trimmed by 7 bases and V by 9 bases; bases with no gene match: 8. CDR1 is LNHDA, CDR2 SQIVND, per germline (reference sequence). CDR3 length equals 14 residues. DNA for the CDR3: TGTGCCAGCGCCCAGGGGGCAAGGAATTCACCCCTCCACTTT. Amino acid sequence: CASAQGARNSPLHF.